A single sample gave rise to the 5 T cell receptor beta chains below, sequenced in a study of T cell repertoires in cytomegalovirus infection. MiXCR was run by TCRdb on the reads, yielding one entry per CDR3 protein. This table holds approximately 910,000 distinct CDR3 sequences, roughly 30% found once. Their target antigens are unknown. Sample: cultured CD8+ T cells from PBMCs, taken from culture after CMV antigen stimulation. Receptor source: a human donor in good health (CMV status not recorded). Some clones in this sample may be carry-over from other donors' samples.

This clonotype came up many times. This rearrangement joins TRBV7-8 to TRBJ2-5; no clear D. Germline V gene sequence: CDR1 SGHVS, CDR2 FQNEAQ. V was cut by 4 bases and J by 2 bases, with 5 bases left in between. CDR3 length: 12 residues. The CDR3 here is CASSSKQETQYF. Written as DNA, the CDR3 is TGTGCCAGCAGCTCGAAACAAGAGACCCAGTACTTC.

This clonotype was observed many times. The CDR3 is CASYLGSIQYF. For the CDR3, the DNA is TGTGCCAGCTACTTAGGGAGCATTCAGTACTTC. V and J are TRBV7-2 and TRBJ2-4, with D possibly TRBD2 on 5 matching bases. The CDR3 covers 11 residues. V lost 8 bases to trimming and J lost 9 bases, with 11 bases between them. Germline V gene sequence: CDR1 SGHTA, CDR2 FQGNSA. The whole variable domain, remainder taken from reference TRBV7-2 and TRBJ2-4, is GAGVSQSPSNKVTEKGKDVELRCDPISGHTALYWYRQSLGQGLEFLIYFQGNSAPDKSGLPSDRFSAERTGGSVSTLTIQRTQQEDSAVYLCASYLGSIQYFGAGTRLSVL.

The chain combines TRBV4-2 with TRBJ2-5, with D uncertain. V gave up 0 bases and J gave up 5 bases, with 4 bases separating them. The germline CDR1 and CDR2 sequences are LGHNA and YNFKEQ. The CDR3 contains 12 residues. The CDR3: CASSQDTETQYF. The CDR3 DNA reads TGTGCCAGCAGCCAAGATACGGAGACCCAGTACTTC.

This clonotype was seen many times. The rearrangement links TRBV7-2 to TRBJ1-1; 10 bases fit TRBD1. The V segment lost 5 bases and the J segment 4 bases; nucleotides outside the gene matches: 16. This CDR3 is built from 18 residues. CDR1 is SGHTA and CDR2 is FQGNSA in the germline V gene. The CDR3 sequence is CASSTRQGARLGGTEAFF. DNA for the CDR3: TGTGCCAGCAGCACCCGACAGGGGGCGCGGCTCGGGGGCACTGAAGCTTTCTTT.

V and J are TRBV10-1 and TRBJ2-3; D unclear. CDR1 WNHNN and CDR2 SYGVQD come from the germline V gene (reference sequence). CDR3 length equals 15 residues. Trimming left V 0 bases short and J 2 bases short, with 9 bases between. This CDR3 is CASSESEYNTDTQYF. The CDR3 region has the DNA TGCGCCAGCAGTGAGTCGGAGTATAACACAGATACGCAGTATTTT.